This T cell receptor beta chain was sequenced for a study of T cells in Graves' hyperthyroidism and ophthalmopathy. This CDR3 is 13 amino acids long. For Graves' hyperthyroidism to be stable, ophthalmopathy could not progress within 18 months. Participants, patients aged 18 to 65, had newly diagnosed hyperthyroidism with a duration under 2 months. There are many counts of this clonotype. A read error may produce the germline difference seen at one junction end. Amplification of TCR beta CDR3 regions used RNA as the template. An initial round of RT-PCR targeting the TCR CDR3 relied on the HTBI primer set. TCRdb ran MiXCR on the multiplex PCR reads and lists one entry per CDR3 protein. Among 500,000 to 600,000 distinct CDR3 sequences listed, around 42% were seen once.

This rearrangement joins TRBV12-3 or TRBV12-4 to TRBJ2-7, with D uncertain. Material for sequencing was peripheral blood or thyroid tissue (not recorded which). The clonotype originates from a woman between 18 and 29 years old with Graves' hyperthyroidism. The CDR3 is CASNLGGQPVLNF. The CDR3 nucleotides are TGTGCCAGCAACTTAGGTGGCCAGCCTGTACTTAACTTC.